The TCR beta chain described here comes from a study of shared clonotypes between healthy human individuals. Once extracted for a subset, genomic DNA was divided evenly among several immunoSEQ plates. This table comes from immunoSEQ multiplex PCR, and its TCRdb copy is limited to in-frame clones, with some not included. The sample contains approximately 340,000 clones, around 67% of which appear only once. CD4+ cell separation produced CD45RA+ naive and CD45RA-negative memory subsets. The V end was cut by 2 bases, the J end by 2 bases, with 16 bases between. The V gene's germline CDR1 is SGHKS and CDR2 YYEKEE (reference sequence). This CDR3 is 16 amino acids long.

Sequencing input: memory CD4+ T cells sorted from blood. As to subset: CD45RA-negative fraction. The receptor was derived from a man aged 30 to 45 in good health. V and J are TRBV5-5 and TRBJ2-5; D tentatively fits TRBD1 or TRBD2 (5 bases each). CDR3 nucleotides: TGTGCCAGCAGCTTTGGGGGTCAAGGTGGGCAAGAGACCCAGTACTTC. Amino acid sequence: CASSFGGQGGQETQYF.